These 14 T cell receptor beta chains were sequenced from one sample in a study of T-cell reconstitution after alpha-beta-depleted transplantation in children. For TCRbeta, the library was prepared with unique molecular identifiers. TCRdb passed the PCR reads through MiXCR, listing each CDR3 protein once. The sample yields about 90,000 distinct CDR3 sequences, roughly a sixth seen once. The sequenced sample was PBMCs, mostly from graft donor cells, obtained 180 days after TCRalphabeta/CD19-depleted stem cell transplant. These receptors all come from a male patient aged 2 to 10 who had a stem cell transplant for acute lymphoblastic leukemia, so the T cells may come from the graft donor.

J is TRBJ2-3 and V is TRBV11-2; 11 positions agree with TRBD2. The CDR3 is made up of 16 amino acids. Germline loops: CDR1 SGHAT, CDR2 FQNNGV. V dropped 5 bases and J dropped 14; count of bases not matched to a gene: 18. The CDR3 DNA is TGTGCCAGCAGCACGGGACTAGCGGCCAAAAGGGGAAACACGTATTTT. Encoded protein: CASSTGLAAKRGNTYF.

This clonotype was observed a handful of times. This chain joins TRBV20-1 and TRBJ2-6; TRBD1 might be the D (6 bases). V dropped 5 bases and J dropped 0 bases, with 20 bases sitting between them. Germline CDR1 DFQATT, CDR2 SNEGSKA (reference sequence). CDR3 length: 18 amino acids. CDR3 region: CSASRDRLFYSGANVLTF. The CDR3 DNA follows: TGCAGTGCTTCCAGAGACAGGTTATTCTACTCTGGGGCCAACGTCCTGACTTTC.

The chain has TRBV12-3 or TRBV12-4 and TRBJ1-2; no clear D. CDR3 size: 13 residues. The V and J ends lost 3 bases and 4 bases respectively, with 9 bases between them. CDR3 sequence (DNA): TGTGCCAGCAGTTTTCGGAGACCCTATGGCTACACCTTC. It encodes CASSFRRPYGYTF.

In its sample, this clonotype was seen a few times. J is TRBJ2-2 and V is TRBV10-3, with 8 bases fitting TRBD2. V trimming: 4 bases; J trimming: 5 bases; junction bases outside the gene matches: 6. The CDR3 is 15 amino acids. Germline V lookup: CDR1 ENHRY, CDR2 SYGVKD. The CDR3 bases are TGTGCCATCAGTGTTGCTAGCGGGCCGACCGGGGAGCTGTTTTTT. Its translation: CAISVASGPTGELFF.

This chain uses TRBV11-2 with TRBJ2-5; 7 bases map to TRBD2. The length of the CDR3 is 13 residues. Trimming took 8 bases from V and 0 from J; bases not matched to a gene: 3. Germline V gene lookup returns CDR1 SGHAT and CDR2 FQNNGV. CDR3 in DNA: TGTGCCAGCGGGGGGGGTAACCAAGAGACCCAGTACTTC. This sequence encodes CASGGGNQETQYF.

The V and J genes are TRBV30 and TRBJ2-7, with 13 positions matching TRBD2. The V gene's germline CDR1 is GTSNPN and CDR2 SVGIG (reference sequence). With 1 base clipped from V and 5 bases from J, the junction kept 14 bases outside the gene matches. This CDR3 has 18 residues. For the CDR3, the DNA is TGTGCCTGGAGTGCCTGGACTAGCGGGGGCTCCAAGGCAGACGAGCAGTACTTC. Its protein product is CAWSAWTSGGSKADEQYF.

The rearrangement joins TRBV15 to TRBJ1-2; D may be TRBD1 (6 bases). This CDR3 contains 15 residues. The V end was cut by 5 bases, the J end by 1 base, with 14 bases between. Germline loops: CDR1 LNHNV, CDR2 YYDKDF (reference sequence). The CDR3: CATSGQGNFNYGYTF. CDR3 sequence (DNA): TGTGCCACCAGCGGGCAGGGGAACTTTAACTATGGCTACACCTTC.

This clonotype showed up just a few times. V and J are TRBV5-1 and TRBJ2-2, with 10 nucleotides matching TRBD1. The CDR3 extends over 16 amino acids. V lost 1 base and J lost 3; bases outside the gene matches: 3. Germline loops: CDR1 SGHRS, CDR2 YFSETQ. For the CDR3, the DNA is TGCGCCAGCAGCTTGAAGGGACAGGGGTACACCGGGGAGCTGTTTTTT. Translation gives CASSLKGQGYTGELFF.

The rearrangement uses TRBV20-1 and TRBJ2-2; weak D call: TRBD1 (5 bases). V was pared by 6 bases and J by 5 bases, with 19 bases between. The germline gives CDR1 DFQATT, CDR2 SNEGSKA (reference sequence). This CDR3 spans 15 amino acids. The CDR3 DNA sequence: TGCAGTGCCGGGCCAGGGTTGGCGAGAACCGGGGAGCTGTTTTTT. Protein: CSAGPGLARTGELFF.

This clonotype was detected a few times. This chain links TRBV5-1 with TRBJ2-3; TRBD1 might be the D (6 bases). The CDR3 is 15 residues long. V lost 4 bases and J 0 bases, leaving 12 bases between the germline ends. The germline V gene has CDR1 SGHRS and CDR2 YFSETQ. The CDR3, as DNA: TGCGCCAGCAGCCCTATAGGACAGAGCACAGATACGCAGTATTTT. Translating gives CASSPIGQSTDTQYF.

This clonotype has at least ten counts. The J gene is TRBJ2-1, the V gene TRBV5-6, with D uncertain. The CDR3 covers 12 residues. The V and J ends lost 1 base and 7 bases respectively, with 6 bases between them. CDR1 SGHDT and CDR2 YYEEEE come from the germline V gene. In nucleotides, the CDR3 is TGTGCCAGCAGCTTGCTTGGAAATGAGCAGTTCTTC. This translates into CASSLLGNEQFF.

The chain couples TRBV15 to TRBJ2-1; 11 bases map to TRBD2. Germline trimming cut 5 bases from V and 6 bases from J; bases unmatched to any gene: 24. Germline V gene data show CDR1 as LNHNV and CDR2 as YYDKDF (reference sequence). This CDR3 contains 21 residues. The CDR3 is CATSGQRPASGGWWVRNEQFF. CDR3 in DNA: TGTGCCACCAGCGGACAACGCCCGGCTAGCGGGGGGTGGTGGGTGCGCAATGAGCAGTTCTTC.

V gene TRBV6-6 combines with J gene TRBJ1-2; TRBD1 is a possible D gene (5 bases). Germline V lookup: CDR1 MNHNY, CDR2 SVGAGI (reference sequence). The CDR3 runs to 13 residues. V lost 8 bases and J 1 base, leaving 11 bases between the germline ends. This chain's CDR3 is CASVRDGNYGYTF. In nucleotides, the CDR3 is TGTGCCAGCGTCCGGGACGGTAACTATGGCTACACCTTC.

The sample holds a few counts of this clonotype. CDR3 DNA sequence: TGTGCCAGCAGCTTGGGACAGGTCGAGACCCAGTACTTC. This codes for CASSLGQVETQYF. This rearrangement joins TRBV5-5 to TRBJ2-5, with D possibly being TRBD1 (6 bases). Trimming shortened V by 0 bases and J by 5 bases, and 8 bases separated the two germline ends. Per germline, CDR1 SGHKS and CDR2 YYEKEE (reference sequence). The CDR3 is 13 residues long.